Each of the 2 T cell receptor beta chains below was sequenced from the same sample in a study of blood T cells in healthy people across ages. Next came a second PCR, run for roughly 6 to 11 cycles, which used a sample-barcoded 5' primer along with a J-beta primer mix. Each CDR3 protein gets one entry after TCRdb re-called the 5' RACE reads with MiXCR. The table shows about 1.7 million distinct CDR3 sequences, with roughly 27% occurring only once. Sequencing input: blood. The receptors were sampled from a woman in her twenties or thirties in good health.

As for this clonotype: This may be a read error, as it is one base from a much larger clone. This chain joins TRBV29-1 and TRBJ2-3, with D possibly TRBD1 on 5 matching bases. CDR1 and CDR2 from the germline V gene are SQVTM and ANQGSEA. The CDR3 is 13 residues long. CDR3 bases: TGCAGCGTTGATGTGGGGTCCACAGGTACGCAGTATTTT. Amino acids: CSVDVGSTGTQYF.

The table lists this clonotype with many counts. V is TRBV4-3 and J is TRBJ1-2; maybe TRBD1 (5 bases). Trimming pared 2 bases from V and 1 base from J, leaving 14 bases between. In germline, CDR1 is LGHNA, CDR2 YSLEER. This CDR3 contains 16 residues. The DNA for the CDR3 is TGCGCCAGCAGCCAACAGGGTAACACTGTTAACTATGGCTACACCTTC. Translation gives CASSQQGNTVNYGYTF.